The 27 T cell receptor beta chains reported below all come from one sample, sequenced in a study of blood T cell repertoires in COVID-19. The method was immunoSEQ multiplex PCR; TCRdb's version includes in-frame clones alone and lacks a portion of them. The table has 100,000 to 150,000 clones, 65% to 85% seen once. What was sequenced was peripheral blood. These receptors all stem from a man older than 75 with active or convalescent COVID-19.

The chain is built from TRBV30 and TRBJ2-3; the match to TRBD2 covers 8 bases. Per the germline V gene, CDR1 is GTSNPN and CDR2 is SVGIG (reference sequence). Trimming took 2 bases from V and 5 from J; bases not matched to a gene: 9. CDR3 size: 15 residues. The CDR3 here is CAWSNSGGLGDTQYF. CDR3 DNA: TGTGCCTGGAGTAATTCGGGGGGGCTGGGAGATACGCAGTATTTT.

Details on this clone: Other nucleotide sequences from this sample produce the same CDR3. This chain joins TRBV5-1 and TRBJ2-6, with 7 bases lining up with TRBD2. J lost 2 bases, V lost 4 bases, and 3 bases had no gene match. Germline V gene lookup returns CDR1 SGHRS and CDR2 YFSETQ. The CDR3 is 15 amino acids. CDR3 residues: CASSLGGAGANVLTF. DNA of the CDR3: TGCGCCAGCAGCCTGGGGGGGGCTGGGGCCAACGTCCTGACTTTC.

Turning to this clone: One end of the junction varies from germline; a read error may be responsible. V is TRBV5-1 and J is TRBJ2-5, with 9 positions matching TRBD1. Germline CDR1 and CDR2: SGHRS and YFSETQ. The CDR3 is 14 amino acids. CDR3 residues: CASGLTGGQETQYF. The CDR3 bases are TGCGCCAGCGGCTTGACAGGGGGCCAAGAGACCCAGTACTTC.

The chain carries TRBV19 and TRBJ1-2; no clear D. V lost 3 bases to trimming and J lost 1 base, with 6 bases between them. The CDR3 sequence is 13 residues long. Germline CDR1 and CDR2: LNHDA and SQIVND (reference sequence). As DNA, the CDR3 is TGTGCCAGTAGTATTGGCCATAACTATGGCTACACCTTC. Translating gives CASSIGHNYGYTF.

The chain combines TRBV7-2 with TRBJ1-5; 11 nucleotides line up with TRBD1. CDR3 length: 19 amino acids. Germline V gives CDR1 SGHTA, CDR2 FQGNSA. V was clipped by 6 bases and J by 0 bases; unmatched bases: 13. CDR3 coding DNA: TGTGCCAGCAGTTCAGCCGGGACAGGGGGGATGTATAGCAATCAGCCCCAGCATTTT. Translated, it gives CASSSAGTGGMYSNQPQHF.

V is TRBV28 and J is TRBJ2-1, with 8 nucleotides matching TRBD1. Germline V gene sequence: CDR1 MDHEN, CDR2 SYDVKM. V shed 6 bases and J 4 bases; nucleotides not matched to a gene: 8. The CDR3 spans 15 residues. This CDR3 reads CASRPSGQVYNEQFF. The DNA for the CDR3 is TGTGCCAGCAGGCCTTCGGGACAGGTGTACAATGAGCAGTTCTTC.

The rearrangement uses TRBV27 and TRBJ2-5, with 7 bases matching TRBD1. The V segment lost 2 bases and the J segment 1 base; nucleotides outside the gene matches: 4. The CDR3 totals 15 residues. CDR1 and CDR2 (germline): MNHEY, SMNVEV (reference sequence). CDR3 DNA: TGTGCCAGCAGTTTACGCCGGGACAGCCAAGAGACCCAGTACTTC. Protein product: CASSLRRDSQETQYF.

This chain uses TRBV29-1 with TRBJ2-5, with TRBD1 matching 8 bases. Germline assignment: CDR1 SQVTM and CDR2 ANQGSEA. There are 14 residues in the CDR3. The J segment lost 1 base and the V segment lost 4 bases, leaving 5 bases of the junction unmatched. The CDR3, as DNA: TGCAGCGTTGGGACAGGGAGTTTCCAAGAGACCCAGTACTTC. Translating gives CSVGTGSFQETQYF.

This chain joins TRBV5-1 and TRBJ2-3; TRBD2 matches 8 bases. Germline values: CDR1 SGHRS, CDR2 YFSETQ. The V and J ends lost 5 bases and 10 bases, in that order; junction bases with no gene match: 15. There are 15 residues in the CDR3. The CDR3 region has the DNA TGCGCCAGCAGTTCCCCCAGCGGGGGCGATGAGTCGCAGTATTTT. Its translation: CASSSPSGGDESQYF.

This chain uses TRBV3-1 (or the pseudogene TRBV3-2) with TRBJ1-2; 9 bases agree with TRBD1. CDR1 LGHDT and CDR2 YNNKEL come from the germline V gene (reference sequence). The V and J ends lost 1 base and 4 bases, in that order; junction bases with no gene match: 4. This CDR3 is 15 amino acids long. The CDR3 is CASSQGTGVSYGYTF. CDR3 sequence (DNA): TGTGCCAGCAGCCAAGGGACAGGGGTTAGCTATGGCTACACCTTC.

The rearrangement links TRBV7-2 to TRBJ2-3; tentatively, D is TRBD1 (5 bases). Germline-derived CDR1 and CDR2 are SGHTA and FQGNSA. V lost 5 bases, J lost 5 bases, and 11 bases lay in between. This CDR3 has 13 residues. CDR3 sequence: CASSRNQGDTQYF. CDR3 bases: TGTGCCAGCAGCCGCAACCAGGGAGATACGCAGTATTTT.

The chain has TRBV3-1 (or the pseudogene TRBV3-2) and TRBJ2-3; tentative D call: TRBD2 (7 bases). Germline loops: CDR1 LGHDT, CDR2 YNNKEL (reference sequence). Trimming pared 6 bases from V and 4 bases from J, leaving 14 bases between. The CDR3 covers 14 residues. For the CDR3, the DNA is TGTGCCAGCAGTCTCGGGGGGCGGGCAGATACGCAGTATTTT. It codes for CASSLGGRADTQYF.

V and J are TRBV28 and TRBJ2-1; 10 bases are a match to TRBD1. The CDR3 loop spans 17 amino acids. V lost 3 bases and J lost 4; bases outside the gene matches: 9. Germline values: CDR1 MDHEN, CDR2 SYDVKM. DNA of the CDR3: TGTGCCAGCAGTTTGTCGTGGGGGACAGGGGATTACAATGAGCAGTTCTTC. Residues: CASSLSWGTGDYNEQFF.

The chain recombines TRBV11-3 with TRBJ2-7; 10 nucleotides match TRBD1. CDR3 length: 14 residues. Unmatched junction bases numbered 7, after V lost 5 bases and J lost 6 bases. The germline V gene has CDR1 SGHNT and CDR2 YENEEA. DNA of the CDR3: TGTGCCAGCAGCCGGACAGGGGGACTCGGCGAGCAGTACTTC. Encoded protein: CASSRTGGLGEQYF.

The V gene is TRBV5-6, the J gene TRBJ1-4; 7 nucleotides agree with TRBD1. Germline lookup yields CDR1 SGHDT and CDR2 YYEEEE. CDR3 length: 16 amino acids. With V trimmed by 4 bases and J by 4 bases, 10 bases remained unmatched. The CDR3 sequence: CASSDKDRALNEKLFF. CDR3 sequence (DNA): TGTGCCAGCAGCGATAAAGACAGGGCTCTTAATGAAAAACTGTTTTTT.

The gene calls are TRBV24-1 and TRBJ1-1; D gene uncertain. Germline CDR1 KGHDR, CDR2 SFDVKD. The CDR3 has 13 residues. Trimming shortened V by 0 bases and J by 3 bases, and 4 bases separated the two germline ends. For the CDR3, the DNA is TGTGCCACCAGTGATTTGGGCTACACTGAAGCTTTCTTT. It yields the protein CATSDLGYTEAFF.

The CDR3: CASSSTGTGANYGYTF. Here the CDR3 DNA reads TGTGCCAGCTCATCCACCGGGACGGGAGCTAACTATGGCTACACCTTC. The chain combines TRBV18 with TRBJ1-2; maybe TRBD1 (5 bases). Germline V gene data show CDR1 as KGHSH and CDR2 as LQKENI. V lost 5 bases and J lost 0, with 16 bases in between. The CDR3 loop spans 16 amino acids.

The chain carries TRBV4-2 and TRBJ1-5; TRBD1 aligns across 7 bases. V lost 0 bases, J lost 4 bases, and 6 bases stayed unmatched. CDR1 is LGHNA, CDR2 YNFKEQ, per germline. CDR3 length: 16 amino acids. In DNA form, the CDR3 reads TGTGCCAGCAGCCAAGATGCCAGGGGGTGGAATCAGCCCCAGCATTTT. Residues: CASSQDARGWNQPQHF.

This sequence joins TRBV6-6 and TRBJ1-1; no reliable D call. Trimming removed 0 bases at V and 5 bases at J, with 13 bases between. There are 15 residues in the CDR3. Germline V CDR1 and CDR2: MNHNY, SVGAGI (reference sequence). CDR3 DNA sequence: TGTGCCAGCAGTTACTCGTACGAAACGGGAACTGAAGCTTTCTTT. It codes for CASSYSYETGTEAFF.

The V call is TRBV12-5, the J call TRBJ1-3; TRBD1 aligns across 7 bases. The CDR3 sequence is 17 residues long. Losses at the gene ends were 5 bases for V and 1 base for J; bases not matched to a gene: 11. Germline-derived CDR1 and CDR2 are LGHNT and FRNRAP. CDR3 in amino acids: CASGQGGRGLSGNTIYF. The CDR3 nucleotides read TGTGCTAGTGGTCAGGGGGGAAGGGGTTTATCTGGAAACACCATATATTTT.

This chain links TRBV7-2 with TRBJ1-1, with D unresolved. This CDR3 comprises 13 residues. The V end was cut by 6 bases, the J end by 11 bases, with 19 bases between. Germline CDR1 and CDR2: SGHTA and FQGNSA. CDR3 bases: TGTGCCAGCAGTAGCGGCAATTCCTTAGAGGCTTTCTTT. It is translated as CASSSGNSLEAFF.

The chain is built from TRBV10-3 and TRBJ1-1; D is perhaps TRBD1 (5 bases). This CDR3 has 14 amino acids. The V gene's germline CDR1 is ENHRY and CDR2 SYGVKD. V lost 6 bases to trimming and J lost 1 base, with 12 bases between them. The DNA for the CDR3 is TGTGCCATCAGGAAACAGGCAGAGAACACTGAAGCTTTCTTT. Protein product: CAIRKQAENTEAFF.

CDR3 amino acids: CSVERQGEDTEAFF. Written as DNA, the CDR3 is TGCAGCGTTGAAAGGCAGGGCGAGGACACTGAAGCTTTCTTT. This chain links TRBV29-1 with TRBJ1-1; tentative D call: TRBD1 (5 bases). This CDR3 is 14 amino acids long. Between the trimmed V and J ends, which lost 2 bases and 3 bases, there was a span of 13 bases. Germline assignment: CDR1 SQVTM and CDR2 ANQGSEA.

The chain is built from TRBV11-2 and TRBJ2-3; 13 nucleotides agree with TRBD2. Germline trimming cut 5 bases from V and 6 bases from J; bases unmatched to any gene: 8. CDR3 length equals 16 residues. Germline CDR1 reads SGHAT; CDR2 reads FQNNGV. The CDR3 is CASSRTSGGAKDTQYF. In DNA, the CDR3 is TGTGCCAGCAGCCGAACTAGCGGGGGGGCCAAGGATACGCAGTATTTT.

The table lists this clone with a few counts. The chain combines TRBV6-5 with TRBJ1-2, with a weak D call TRBD1 (5 bases). Trimming removed 0 bases at V and 3 bases at J, with 11 bases between. This CDR3 is built from 15 residues. In germline, CDR1 is MNHEY, CDR2 SVGAGI. The chain's CDR3 is CASSYSKQGYYGYTF. The CDR3, as DNA: TGTGCCAGCAGTTACTCGAAGCAGGGATACTATGGCTACACCTTC.

The rearrangement links TRBV9 to TRBJ2-7; possibly TRBD1 for D (5 bases). Germline V gives CDR1 SGDLS, CDR2 YYNGEE. Trimming cost V 0 bases and J 2 bases, with 9 bases left between them. This CDR3 is 14 amino acids long. The CDR3 DNA sequence: TGTGCCAGCAGCGTAGGTCCAGGGCCCTACGAGCAGTACTTC. This gives the protein CASSVGPGPYEQYF.

CDR3 coding DNA: TGTGCCAGCAGCTTGGACGGGACAGGGGACGAAAAACTGTTTTTT. The encoded protein is CASSLDGTGDEKLFF. V is TRBV5-5 and J is TRBJ1-4; 10 bases are a match to TRBD1. The CDR3 is 15 amino acids. V was pared by 0 bases and J by 8 bases, with 4 bases of the junction left unmatched. Germline loops: CDR1 SGHKS, CDR2 YYEKEE (reference sequence).